The 9 T cell receptor beta chains below all came from one sample that was sequenced in a study of cytomegalovirus exposure and HLA in healthy donors. PCR amplification relied on 60 Vbeta primers (plus 13 Jbeta primers). Method: immunoSEQ multiplex PCR; TCRdb's copy keeps in-frame clones and lacks some. This table holds roughly 160,000 clones, roughly 79% found once. Sequenced material: PBMCs. The receptor set was obtained from a man aged 25 to 45 in good health and CMV-seronegative.

The rearrangement joins TRBV7-8 to TRBJ2-3, with D perhaps TRBD1 (5 bases). The CDR3 sequence is 15 residues long. CDR1 and CDR2 (germline): SGHVS, FQNEAQ. The V end lost 5 bases, the J end lost 2 bases, and 14 bases lay between the germline ends. In DNA form, the CDR3 reads TGTGCCAGCAGCCCCATCCTGGGGCCCACAGATACGCAGTATTTT. This gives the protein CASSPILGPTDTQYF.

This sequence joins TRBV25-1 and TRBJ1-5, with D tentatively TRBD1 (5 bases). This CDR3 is built from 14 residues. CDR1 and CDR2 from the germline V gene are MGHDK and SYGVNS. V lost 6 bases and J lost 6, with 15 bases in between. As DNA, the CDR3 is TGTGCCAGCAGCTCTCCAGGGTCCTCTCAGCCCCAGCATTTT. Translating it yields CASSSPGSSQPQHF.

This rearrangement joins TRBV4-1 to TRBJ1-5; 7 bases agree with TRBD1. Germline CDR1 is MGHRA and CDR2 is YSYEKL. The CDR3 is made up of 16 amino acids. Trimming cost V 0 bases and J 9 bases; bases outside gene matches: 11. The CDR3 bases are TGCGCCAGCAGCCAAGATCGAGCAGGGGGAATGGGGCCCCAGCATTTT. As protein: CASSQDRAGGMGPQHF.

Concerning this clone itself: A read error may produce the germline difference seen at one junction end. This chain uses TRBV7-9 with TRBJ1-4, with TRBD1 matching over 7 bases. Per the germline V gene, CDR1 is SEHNR and CDR2 is FQNEAQ (reference sequence). The length of the CDR3 is 16 residues. CDR3 DNA: TGTTCCAGCAGCCCATGGACAGGCCAGCGGATTGAAAAACTGTTTTTT. Protein sequence: CSSSPWTGQRIEKLFF.

This rearrangement joins TRBV19 to TRBJ2-2, with 7 bases matching TRBD1. The CDR3 runs 15 residues. The V gene end was trimmed by 7 bases and the J gene end by 4 bases; junction bases not matched to a gene: 9. Germline loops: CDR1 LNHDA, CDR2 SQIVND (reference sequence). CDR3 sequence: CASTTTGSGTGELFF. The CDR3 DNA reads as TGTGCCAGTACCACGACAGGGAGTGGCACCGGGGAGCTGTTTTTT.

The chain has TRBV28 and TRBJ2-1; 12 bases fit TRBD2. This CDR3 region has 15 residues. Looked up from germline, CDR1 is MDHEN and CDR2 is SYDVKM. V shed 8 bases and J 9 bases; nucleotides not matched to a gene: 11. CDR3 DNA sequence: TGTGCCAGCCGGCCCCCGACTAGCGGGAGCTCTGAGCAGTTCTTC. Protein product: CASRPPTSGSSEQFF.

This chain connects TRBV7-2 to TRBJ2-7, with D perhaps TRBD1 (6 bases). The CDR3 sequence is 14 residues long. With 1 base removed from V and 3 bases from J, the gap between germline ends came to 10 bases. Germline CDR1 reads SGHTA; CDR2 reads FQGNSA. The CDR3 DNA sequence: TGTGCCAGCAGCTTAGGGGGGCCTCGCTACGAGCAGTACTTC. It is translated as CASSLGGPRYEQYF.

The gene calls are TRBV4-1 and TRBJ2-7, with 11 bases aligning to TRBD2. The CDR3 length is 15 residues. Germline V lookup: CDR1 MGHRA, CDR2 YSYEKL. Losses at the gene ends were 3 bases for V and 4 bases for J; bases not matched to a gene: 5. The CDR3 loop reads CASSHPGLADYEQYF. The CDR3 region has the DNA TGCGCCAGCAGCCACCCGGGACTAGCGGATTACGAGCAGTACTTC.

The gene calls are TRBV10-1 and TRBJ2-1; TRBD1 agrees at 12 bases. Germline CDR1 reads WNHNN; CDR2 reads SYGVQD (reference sequence). This CDR3 is built from 16 residues. The V and J ends lost 2 bases and 8 bases, in that order; junction bases with no gene match: 7. This CDR3 is CASSETGTGGRDEQFF. The CDR3 region has the DNA TGCGCCAGCAGTGAGACCGGGACAGGGGGCCGGGATGAGCAGTTCTTC.